What follows describes a single TCR beta chain. This specimen comes from a study of blood T cell repertoires in COVID-19. V was clipped by 7 bases and J by 6 bases, with 12 bases between them. The CDR3 consists of 12 residues. CDR1 MNHNY and CDR2 SVGAGI come from the germline V gene (reference sequence). Study processing details: Counts of nucleated cells, estimated from reference gene primer amplification, were obtained. Sequenced by immunoSEQ multiplex PCR; TCRdb stores in-frame clones only, minus some. That table supplies the V and J calls and clone size; D and trimming were determined from the DNA. The data show around 280,000 clones, approximately 91% seen once.

The source of this sequence is a woman in her twenties or thirties with COVID-19, enrolled during active disease. The chain has TRBV6-6 and TRBJ1-2, with D possibly being TRBD1 (6 bases). The sample taken for sequencing was peripheral blood. CDR3 DNA: TGTGCCAGCACCAGGGGTACTGATGGCTACACCTTC. It is translated as CASTRGTDGYTF.